This T cell receptor (beta chain) is from a study of siplizumab effects on memory and regulatory T cells. The CDR3 has 13 amino acids. Germline values: CDR1 SGHVS, CDR2 FNYEAQ. The V segment lost 5 bases and the J segment 10 bases; nucleotides outside the gene matches: 6. Regarding the study as a whole: Naive T cells were seen as more diverse than memory cells and as major alloresponse contributors.

TCRdb's table, derived via immunoSEQ multiplex PCR, lists solely in-frame clones and lacks some. The sample includes roughly 100,000 clones, about 94% of them seen just once. This clone was seen once. Its cognate antigen is unknown. Sample: CD4+ T cells sorted from blood. The V call is TRBV7-6, the J call TRBJ1-4, with 8 bases matching TRBD1. This sequence originates from a human donor in good health. The CDR3 region has the DNA TGTGCCAGCAGCGGATACAGGGGGGGAAAACTGTTTTTT. It translates to CASSGYRGGKLFF.